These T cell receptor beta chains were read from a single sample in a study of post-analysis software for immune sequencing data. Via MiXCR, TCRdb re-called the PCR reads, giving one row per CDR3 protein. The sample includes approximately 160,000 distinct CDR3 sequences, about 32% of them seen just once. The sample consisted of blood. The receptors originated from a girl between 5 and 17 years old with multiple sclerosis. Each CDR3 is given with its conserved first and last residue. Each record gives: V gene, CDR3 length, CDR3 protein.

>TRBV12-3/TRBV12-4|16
CASSLWSGGKNTEAFF
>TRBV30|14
CASLVRGQGYGYTF
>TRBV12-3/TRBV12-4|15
CASSLARRRNYGYTF
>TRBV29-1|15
CSVENRDRGINEQFF
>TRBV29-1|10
CSGENTEAFF
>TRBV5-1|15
CASSTSGTGGFGYTF
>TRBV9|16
CASSAQASGYTDTQYF
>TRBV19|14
CASNPLGGLNEQFF
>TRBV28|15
CAGSLTGASNQPQHF
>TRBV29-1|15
CSVEDLGGTGNEQFF
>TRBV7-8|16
CASINSGLDLDYEQYF
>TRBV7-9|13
CASSETGSYEQYF
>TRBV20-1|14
CSAIMGQGIHGYTF
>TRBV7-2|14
CASSLPGTAYGYTF
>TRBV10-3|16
CAISEAAQGLEETQYF
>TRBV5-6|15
CASSSQGGSYNEQFF
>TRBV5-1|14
CASSSRGLDTEAFF
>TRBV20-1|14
CSARDKVLVYGYTF
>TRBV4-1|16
CASSSFGGASTDTQYF
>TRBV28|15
CASSGGTGYNSPLHF
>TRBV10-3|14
CAIRGGQPSYEQYF
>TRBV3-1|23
CASSQDWTPGGLAGALPRNTQYF
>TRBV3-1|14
CASSQAGQGNEQYF
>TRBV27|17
CASSLWGSRTGTYEQYF
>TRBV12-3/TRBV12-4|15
CASSYLNPLNYGYTF
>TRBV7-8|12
CASSLTGNEAFF
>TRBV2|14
CASSASQGSYGYTF
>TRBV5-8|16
CASSLDRGFRNTEAFF
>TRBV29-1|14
CSVPRAAPQETQYF
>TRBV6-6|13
CASSYSGELEAFF
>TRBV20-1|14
CSARRQGTQETQYF
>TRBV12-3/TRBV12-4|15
CASGKRTGHKEKLFF
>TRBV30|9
CPLGYEQYF
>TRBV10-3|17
CATSGTSGSLRANEQYF
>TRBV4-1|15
CASSSFGLTGNTIYF
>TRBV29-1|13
CSVRTGARYGYTF
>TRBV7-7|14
CASSLGPTGDEQFF
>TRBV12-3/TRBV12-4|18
CASSLVLASGREGYEQYF
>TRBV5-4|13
CASSLDHGDTQYF
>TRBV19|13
CASSIGQNTEAFF
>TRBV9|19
CASNGFRTSGSNRYNEQFF
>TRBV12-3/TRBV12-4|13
CASSLNRGTEAFF
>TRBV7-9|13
CASSFARVHEQYF
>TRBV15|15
CATSREGGVNEKLFF
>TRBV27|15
CASSLSMGEGRGYTF
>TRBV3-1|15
CASSQDPGANYGYTF
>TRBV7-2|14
CASSLSREAETQYF
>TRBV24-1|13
CATSGQHTGELFF